This TCR beta chain was sequenced in a study of T cells expressing NK-cell markers. Study details: HCMV serostatus: most of the eight sequenced donors positive, one negative. Whole-study findings and limits: There remained a lack of clarity about HCMV specificity of expanded NKG2C+ T cell clones.

The V gene's germline CDR1 is LGHNA and CDR2 YSLEER. This CDR3 comprises 13 residues. Regarding this clonotype: The antigen remains unidentified.

Researchers built TCR beta cDNA using 5'RACE template switching with UMIs. TCRdb re-called the 5' RACE reads and gives one entry per CDR3 protein, without DNA. Listed are about 260,000 distinct CDR3 sequences; under 0.5% falls within the top ten. The sequence derives from a man between 18 and 29 years old in good health. The J gene is TRBJ1-2, the V gene TRBV4-3; checking the TCRdb D call of TRBD1 is not possible without DNA. Sequenced: blood T cells: a sorted CD56 or NKG2C T cell subset, CD4+ or CD8+ T cells, or bulk PBMC T cells (not recorded which). The CDR3 spells CASSPGGRVRYTF.